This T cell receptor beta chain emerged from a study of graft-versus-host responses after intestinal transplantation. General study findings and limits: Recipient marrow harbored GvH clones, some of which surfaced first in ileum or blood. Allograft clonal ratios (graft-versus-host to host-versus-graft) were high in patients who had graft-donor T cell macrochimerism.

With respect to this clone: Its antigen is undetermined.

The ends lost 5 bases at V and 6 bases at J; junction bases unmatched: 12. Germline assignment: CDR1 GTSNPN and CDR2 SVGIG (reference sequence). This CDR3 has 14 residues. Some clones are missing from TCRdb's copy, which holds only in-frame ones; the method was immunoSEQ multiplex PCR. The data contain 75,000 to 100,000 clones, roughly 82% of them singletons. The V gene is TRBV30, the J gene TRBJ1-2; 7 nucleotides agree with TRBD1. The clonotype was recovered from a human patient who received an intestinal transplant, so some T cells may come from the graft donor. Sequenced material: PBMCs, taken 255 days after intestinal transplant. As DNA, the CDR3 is TGTGCCTGGTTGACCGGGACAGTAAACGATGGCTACACCTTC. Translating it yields CAWLTGTVNDGYTF.